These 23 T cell receptor beta chains were sequenced from one sample in a study of T cell changes during pregnancy in multiple sclerosis. Using immunoSEQ multiplex PCR, the repertoire was profiled, and TCRdb retains in-frame clones only, with some absent. This sample carries 37,000 or so clones, roughly 88% of them seen once, and the ten largest clones take 0.9% to 1.5%. The starting material was CD4+ T cells from peripheral blood mononuclear cells, obtained before pregnancy. All receptors come from a female donor with multiple sclerosis, enrolled in a pregnancy study.

This chain links TRBV25-1 with TRBJ2-2; a weak D match, TRBD2 (5 bases). Per germline, CDR1 MGHDK and CDR2 SYGVNS. The CDR3 has 17 residues. V lost 0 bases and J lost 0, with 11 bases in between. This CDR3 reads CASSEYKGASNTGELFF. CDR3 in DNA: TGTGCCAGCAGTGAATATAAGGGAGCTTCGAACACCGGGGAGCTGTTTTTT. The full variable domain, completed using reference TRBV25-1 and TRBJ2-2, is EADIYQTPRYLVIGTGKKITLECSQTMGHDKMYWYQQDPGMELHLIHYSYGVNSTEKGDLSSESTVSRIRTEHFPLTLESARPSHTSQYLCASSEYKGASNTGELFFGEGSRLTVL.

V gene TRBV19 combines with J gene TRBJ1-3; D not resolved. Germline CDR1 is LNHDA and CDR2 is SQIVND (reference sequence). The CDR3 has 15 residues. Trimming took off 5 bases at V and 3 bases at J, with 14 bases between the two ends. For the CDR3, the DNA is TGTGCCAGTAGTCCCAGGTTACGCCGTGGAAACACCATATATTTT. It translates to CASSPRLRRGNTIYF.

CDR3 coding DNA: TGTGCCAGCAGCTTACTCTCAGGGGCCACCTACAATGAGCAGTTCTTC. Translation gives CASSLLSGATYNEQFF. This rearrangement joins TRBV7-9 to TRBJ2-1; D may be TRBD1 (6 bases). CDR1 is SEHNR and CDR2 is FQNEAQ in the germline V gene (reference sequence). The CDR3 contains 16 residues. V was cut by 2 bases and J by 2 bases, with 13 bases left in between.

This chain joins TRBV25-1 and TRBJ1-2; no definite D call. Germline V gene sequence: CDR1 MGHDK, CDR2 SYGVNS. Trimming took off 1 base at V and 1 base at J, with 10 bases between the two ends. This CDR3 is built from 15 residues. CDR3 protein: CASSESTALNYGYTF. The CDR3 DNA sequence: TGTGCCAGCAGTGAATCTACAGCCCTTAACTATGGCTACACCTTC.

The rearrangement joins TRBV18 to TRBJ1-1, with D uncertain. This CDR3 has 13 residues. Between the trimmed V and J ends, which lost 5 bases and 1 base, there was a span of 8 bases. The V gene's germline CDR1 is KGHSH and CDR2 LQKENI. The CDR3 sequence: CASSGGENTEAFF. In DNA, the CDR3 is TGTGCCAGCTCAGGTGGAGAGAACACTGAAGCTTTCTTT.

The chain recombines TRBV28 with TRBJ2-7; 10 bases align to TRBD1. V shed 5 bases, J shed 5 bases, and the junction held 6 bases outside the gene matches. Germline CDR1 and CDR2: MDHEN and SYDVKM. The CDR3 extends over 14 amino acids. The CDR3 nucleotides are TGTGCCAGCAGTCCCGGACAGGGGGACAACGAGCAGTACTTC. Its translation is CASSPGQGDNEQYF.

The rearrangement links TRBV7-9 to TRBJ2-2, with 7 bases aligning to TRBD2. Germline lookup yields CDR1 SEHNR and CDR2 FQNEAQ (reference sequence). With V trimmed by 5 bases and J by 7 bases, 13 bases remained unmatched. This CDR3 has 16 amino acids. CDR3 in DNA: TGTGCCAGCAGCCCTCCGGGCGGGAGTGAGAGCGGGGAGCTGTTTTTT. It specifies CASSPPGGSESGELFF.

This chain joins TRBV29-1 and TRBJ2-2, with D hard to call. V gave up 7 bases and J gave up 5 bases, with 11 bases separating them. CDR1 is SQVTM and CDR2 is ANQGSEA in the germline V gene. CDR3 length: 12 residues. The CDR3 sequence: CSAGLRTGELFF. Written as DNA, the CDR3 is TGCAGCGCTGGGCTCCGGACCGGGGAGCTGTTTTTT.

This clone was recorded only once. This chain links TRBV5-6 with TRBJ2-5; 13 positions agree with TRBD2. This CDR3 spans 17 amino acids. With V trimmed by 4 bases and J by 4 bases, 10 bases remained unmatched. Germline V CDR1 and CDR2: SGHDT, YYEEEE. CDR3 DNA sequence: TGTGCCAGCAGCCATGGACTAGCGGGAGTGAAAGGAGAGACCCAGTACTTC. Translation: CASSHGLAGVKGETQYF.

This rearrangement joins TRBV6-5 to TRBJ2-5; 8 bases align to TRBD2. There are 15 residues in the CDR3. Trimming took 4 bases from V and 4 from J; bases not matched to a gene: 8. Germline CDR1 is MNHEY and CDR2 is SVGAGI. The CDR3 loop is CASSSSTSGVETQYF. For the CDR3, the DNA is TGTGCCAGCAGTTCCTCCACTAGCGGAGTAGAGACCCAGTACTTC.

This chain links TRBV7-2 with TRBJ2-7; D may be TRBD2 (6 bases). The length of the CDR3 is 15 residues. Germline values: CDR1 SGHTA, CDR2 FQGNSA. V dropped 7 bases and J dropped 1 base, with 17 bases sitting between them. In nucleotides, the CDR3 is TGTGCCAGCAACCTCGAACACAGCGGGTCCTACGAGCAGTACTTC. Translated: CASNLEHSGSYEQYF.

V gene TRBV7-2 combines with J gene TRBJ1-2, with D uncertain. Germline V gives CDR1 SGHTA, CDR2 FQGNSA. Trimming cost V 6 bases and J 4 bases, with 12 bases left between them. CDR3 size: 13 residues. The CDR3 loop reads CASRMGGSYGYTF. CDR3 coding DNA: TGTGCCAGCAGGATGGGAGGAAGCTATGGCTACACCTTC.

The chain carries TRBV6-6 and TRBJ1-2, with D possibly being TRBD1 (5 bases). Looked up from germline, CDR1 is MNHNY and CDR2 is SVGAGI (reference sequence). The CDR3 is 14 amino acids. Between the trimmed V and J ends, which lost 1 base and 4 bases, there was a span of 10 bases. CDR3 nucleotides: TGTGCCAGCAGTTACTTAGGGGTCATCTATGGCTACACCTTC. Protein product: CASSYLGVIYGYTF.

The V call is TRBV6-5, the J call TRBJ2-1; the match to TRBD2 covers 7 bases. The CDR3 loop spans 13 amino acids. Germline values: CDR1 MNHEY, CDR2 SVGAGI. V was clipped by 8 bases and J by 5 bases; unmatched bases: 6. CDR3 nucleotides: TGTGCCAGCCGGCGGGAGTACGACAATGAGCAGTTCTTC. Protein sequence: CASRREYDNEQFF.

The chain employs TRBV28 and TRBJ2-3, with 7 bases aligning to TRBD2. Germline V gene lookup returns CDR1 MDHEN and CDR2 SYDVKM. After removal of 6 bases from V and 2 bases from J, the junction contained 5 bases not matched to a gene. This CDR3 is built from 14 residues. The CDR3 bases are TGTGCCAGCAGCCCCGGGACTAACACAGATACGCAGTATTTT. The encoded protein is CASSPGTNTDTQYF.

This clone has just a few counts. The chain combines TRBV5-1 with TRBJ2-5; TRBD2 aligns across 7 bases. With V trimmed by 4 bases and J by 1 base, 4 bases remained unmatched. Germline V gene lookup returns CDR1 SGHRS and CDR2 YFSETQ. The CDR3 spans 14 residues. The DNA of the CDR3 is TGCGCCAGCAGCCCGAGCGGGGCCCAAGAGACCCAGTACTTC. Its protein product is CASSPSGAQETQYF.

The chain joins TRBV25-1 to TRBJ1-1; 7 bases are shared with TRBD1. After removal of 1 base from V and 3 bases from J, the junction contained 14 bases not matched to a gene. The germline gives CDR1 MGHDK, CDR2 SYGVNS. The CDR3 covers 18 residues. CDR3 loop: CASSELEGALGSDTEAFF. CDR3 DNA sequence: TGTGCCAGCAGTGAATTAGAGGGGGCGTTGGGGTCGGACACTGAAGCTTTCTTT.

This clone was seen just once. The CDR3 sequence is CAINEKEVAFF. DNA for the CDR3: TGTGCCATCAACGAGAAGGAGGTAGCTTTCTTT. The chain combines TRBV10-3 with TRBJ1-1, with D uncertain. V gave up 7 bases and J gave up 10 bases, with 13 bases separating them. The CDR3 totals 11 residues. Germline CDR1 reads ENHRY; CDR2 reads SYGVKD.

This chain joins TRBV19 and TRBJ1-4, with 8 positions matching TRBD1. CDR3 size: 16 residues. V lost 7 bases, J lost 0 bases, and 7 bases stayed unmatched. The germline gives CDR1 LNHDA, CDR2 SQIVND (reference sequence). In DNA, the CDR3 is TGTGCCAGTAAGCCGGGACAGGTTGCAACTAATGAAAAACTGTTTTTT. Amino acids: CASKPGQVATNEKLFF.

This clone showed up just once. The J gene is TRBJ2-3, the V gene TRBV10-3; 9 bases align to TRBD1. Trimming cost V 10 bases and J 4 bases; bases outside gene matches: 9. CDR1 and CDR2 from the germline V gene are ENHRY and SYGVKD. This CDR3 has 14 amino acids. The CDR3 DNA sequence: TGTGCCAGCCGGGACAGGGAAACGTCAGATACGCAGTATTTT. Protein sequence: CASRDRETSDTQYF.

The chain joins TRBV28 to TRBJ2-7; D possibly corresponds to TRBD2 (5 bases). V was trimmed by 7 bases and J by 6 bases, leaving 22 bases between them. The CDR3 spans 15 residues. Germline V gene data show CDR1 as MDHEN and CDR2 as SYDVKM. DNA for the CDR3: TGTGCCAGCATTCCAAGCCCCACACTAGTTCGCGAGCAGTACTTC. This sequence encodes CASIPSPTLVREQYF.

The rearrangement uses TRBV7-3 and TRBJ2-2, with 11 bases matching TRBD2. The CDR3 runs 15 residues. Germline assignment: CDR1 SGHTA and CDR2 FQGTGA. V lost 4 bases and J lost 4; bases outside the gene matches: 2. Written as DNA, the CDR3 is TGTGCCAGCAGCTCGGGGACTAGCGGCACCGGGGAGCTGTTTTTT. Its protein is CASSSGTSGTGELFF.

The genes are TRBV6-5 and TRBJ1-2, with unresolved D. Looked up from germline, CDR1 is MNHEY and CDR2 is SVGAGI. V shed 6 bases and J shed 0 bases, with 14 bases lying between them. The CDR3 length is 15 residues. The CDR3 reads CASRENRAPNYGYTF. In nucleotides, the CDR3 is TGTGCCAGCAGAGAAAACAGAGCCCCTAACTATGGCTACACCTTC.